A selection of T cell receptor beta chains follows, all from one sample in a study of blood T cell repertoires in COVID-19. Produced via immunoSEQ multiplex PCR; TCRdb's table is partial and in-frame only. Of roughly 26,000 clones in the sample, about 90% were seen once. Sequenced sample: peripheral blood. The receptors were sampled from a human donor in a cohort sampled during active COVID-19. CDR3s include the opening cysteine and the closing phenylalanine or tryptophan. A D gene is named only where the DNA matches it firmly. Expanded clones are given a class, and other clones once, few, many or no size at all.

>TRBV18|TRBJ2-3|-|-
TGTGCCAGCTCACCGAGCAGGGGGGTAGATACGCAGTATTTT
CASSPSRGVDTQYF
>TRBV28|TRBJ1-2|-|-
TGTGCCAGCAGTGCTAGTACGAGGGGCTACACCTTC
CASSASTRGYTF
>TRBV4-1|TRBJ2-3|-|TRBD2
TGCGCCAGCAGCCAAGTTCCGGTGCGGAGCGGGGGTACAGATACGCAGTATTTT
CASSQVPVRSGGTDTQYF
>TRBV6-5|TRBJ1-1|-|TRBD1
TGTGCCAGCAGTTCCAGGCCGGGACAGAGAAACACTGAAGCTTTCTTT
CASSSRPGQRNTEAFF
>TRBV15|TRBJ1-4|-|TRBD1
TGTGCCACCAGCACACCGGGACAGGGGGCGGGAAGGGAAAAACTGTTTTTT
CATSTPGQGAGREKLFF
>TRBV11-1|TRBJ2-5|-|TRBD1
TGTGCCAGCAGCTTAAACAGGGGAGAGACCCAGTACTTC
CASSLNRGETQYF
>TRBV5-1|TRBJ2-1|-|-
TGCGCCAGCAGCCCAGGCAGGGGACCCAGCTCCTACAATGAGCAGTTCTTC
CASSPGRGPSSYNEQFF
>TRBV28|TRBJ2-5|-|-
TGTGCCAGCAGTTTAGAGGCAGGAGGCGAGAGAGAGACCCAGTACTTC
CASSLEAGGERETQYF
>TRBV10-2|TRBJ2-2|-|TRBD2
TGCGCCAGCACCCGGGGGGGCCCGACCGGGGAGCTGTTTTTT
CASTRGGPTGELFF
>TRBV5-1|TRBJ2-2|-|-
TGCGCCAGCAGACGTCAGGATACCGGGGAGCTGTTTTTT
CASRRQDTGELFF
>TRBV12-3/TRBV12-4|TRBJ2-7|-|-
TGTGCCAGCAGGGAAGAGGGCAGAGGTCAGCAGTACTTC
CASREEGRGQQYF
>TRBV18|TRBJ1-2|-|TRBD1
TGTGCCAGCTCACCGCCTCACAGGGGGCGCAGCTATGGCTACACCTTC
CASSPPHRGRSYGYTF
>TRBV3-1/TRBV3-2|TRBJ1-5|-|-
TGTGCCAGTGGGGGGAGGGGGAACAATCAGCCCCAGCATTTT
CASGGRGNNQPQHF
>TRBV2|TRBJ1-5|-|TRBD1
TGTGCCAGCAGTGAAGCAAGACAGGGCGGTCAGCCCCAGCATTTT
CASSEARQGGQPQHF
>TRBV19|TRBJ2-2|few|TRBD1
TGTGCCAGTAGTATAGAAGGGGGCGCGACCGGGGAGCTGTTTTTT
CASSIEGGATGELFF
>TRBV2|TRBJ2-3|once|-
TGTGCCAGCAGAGGTGAGGCTGATACGCAGTATTTT
CASRGEADTQYF
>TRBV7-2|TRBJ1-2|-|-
TGTGCCAGCAGCCTGGTGCTCAGCTATGGCTACACCTTC
CASSLVLSYGYTF
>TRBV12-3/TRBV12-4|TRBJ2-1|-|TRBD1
TGTGCCAGCAGTTTAGACCTAAGGACAGGGAAGTTCTTC
CASSLDLRTGKFF
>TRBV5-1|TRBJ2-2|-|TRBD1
TGCGCCAGCAGCCTACAGGGGACCTCGACCGGGGAGCTGTTTTTT
CASSLQGTSTGELFF
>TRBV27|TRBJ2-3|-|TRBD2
TGTGCCAGCAGTTCGCCCCGACTAGCGGGGGGTGGAGGGGATACGCAGTATTTT
CASSSPRLAGGGGDTQYF
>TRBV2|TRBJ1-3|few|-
TGTGCCAGCAGGCCAGGGCCGTATGGAAACACCATATATTTT
CASRPGPYGNTIYF
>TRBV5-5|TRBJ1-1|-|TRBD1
TGTGCCAGCAGCGAACACAGGGGCACTGAAGCTTTCTTT
CASSEHRGTEAFF
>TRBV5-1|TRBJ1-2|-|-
TGCGCCAGCAGCTTGGCCGGTGTCTATGGCTACACCTTC
CASSLAGVYGYTF
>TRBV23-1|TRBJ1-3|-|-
TGCGCCAGCAGTCAAAAGACAGGCCCAGGATACACCATATATTTT
CASSQKTGPGYTIYF
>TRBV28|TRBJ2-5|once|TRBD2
TGTGCCAGCAGAACGGGGGGCCAAGAGACCCAGTACTTC
CASRTGGQETQYF